A selection of T cell receptor beta chains follows, all from one sample in a study of cytomegalovirus exposure and HLA in healthy donors. The assay was immunoSEQ multiplex PCR, and TCRdb's table has in-frame clones only and misses some. Of over 150,000 clones listed, approximately 71% are singletons. The sample comprised PBMCs. The receptors were gathered from a woman under 30 in good health and CMV-seropositive. CDR3s include the opening cysteine and the closing phenylalanine or tryptophan. The D gene is left open where the match is weak. Size is stated for part of the rows, as once, few or many counts, or as a class when the clone is expanded.

size: NA
D: NA
J: TRBJ1-3
V: TRBV6-1
CDR3: CASSAQGLGYELSGNTIYF
DNA: TGTGCCAGCAGTGCCCAGGGACTCGGGTATGAACTCTCTGGAAACACCATATATTTT

size: NA
D: NA
J: TRBJ2-5
V: TRBV2
CDR3: CASIPTDQETQYF
DNA: TGTGCCAGCATCCCGACAGACCAAGAGACCCAGTACTTC

size: NA
D: TRBD1
J: TRBJ1-4
V: TRBV9
CDR3: CASSTRQGSNEKLFF
DNA: TGTGCCAGCAGCACCAGACAGGGGTCGAATGAAAAACTGTTTTTT

size: few
D: NA
J: TRBJ2-7
V: TRBV27
CDR3: CASRPGVGQYEQYF
DNA: TGTGCCAGCAGGCCAGGGGTTGGGCAATACGAGCAGTACTTC

size: once
D: NA
J: TRBJ2-5
V: TRBV18
CDR3: CASSRGREETQYF
DNA: TGTGCCAGCTCACGTGGCAGGGAAGAGACCCAGTACTTC

size: NA
D: NA
J: TRBJ2-5
V: TRBV11-2
CDR3: CASSLGAQETQYF
DNA: TGTGCCAGCAGCCTGGGGGCTCAAGAGACCCAGTACTTC

size: NA
D: NA
J: TRBJ2-3
V: TRBV18
CDR3: CASSPPQGRTDTQYF
DNA: TGTGCCAGCTCACCACCACAGGGACGCACGGATACGCAGTATTTT

size: NA
D: TRBD1
J: TRBJ2-3
V: TRBV5-1
CDR3: CAIPPGDRTDTQYF
DNA: TGCGCCATTCCGCCCGGGGACAGGACAGATACGCAGTATTTT

size: NA
D: TRBD1
J: TRBJ2-7
V: TRBV28
CDR3: CASSSGQGVYEQYF
DNA: TGTGCCAGCAGCTCCGGACAGGGCGTCTACGAGCAGTACTTC

size: NA
D: NA
J: TRBJ1-6
V: TRBV5-8
CDR3: CASSFRYNSPLHF
DNA: TGTGCCAGCAGCTTTCGCTATAATTCACCCCTCCACTTT

size: NA
D: TRBD2
J: TRBJ2-5
V: TRBV4-3
CDR3: CASSQATSGGPALTQYF
DNA: TGCGCCAGCAGCCAAGCAACTAGCGGGGGGCCCGCGTTGACCCAGTACTTC

size: NA
D: TRBD1
J: TRBJ1-1
V: TRBV5-6
CDR3: CASSPQGWDRAFF
DNA: TGTGCCAGCAGTCCACAGGGGTGGGATCGGGCTTTCTTT

size: NA
D: TRBD2
J: TRBJ2-3
V: TRBV6-4
CDR3: CASSVGLDTDTQYF
DNA: TGTGCCAGCAGTGTAGGACTAGACACAGATACGCAGTATTTT

size: NA
D: NA
J: TRBJ1-1
V: TRBV11-2
CDR3: CASSLGANTEAFF
DNA: TGTGCCAGCAGCTTAGGGGCGAACACTGAAGCTTTCTTT

size: NA
D: NA
J: TRBJ1-6
V: TRBV5-5
CDR3: CASSRRLLSPYNSPLHF
DNA: TGTGCCAGCAGCCGACGACTTCTCAGTCCCTATAATTCACCCCTCCACTTT

size: NA
D: NA
J: TRBJ2-1
V: TRBV7-3
CDR3: CASSLTQASSYNEQFF
DNA: TGTGCCAGCAGCTTAACCCAGGCTAGCAGTTACAATGAGCAGTTCTTC

size: once
D: TRBD1
J: TRBJ1-2
V: TRBV4-3
CDR3: CASSQRPTGDKGYTF
DNA: TGCGCCAGCAGCCAACGACCGACAGGGGATAAAGGCTACACCTTC

size: once
D: NA
J: TRBJ2-5
V: TRBV27
CDR3: CASSLSGETQYF
DNA: TGTGCCAGCAGTTTATCCGGAGAGACCCAGTACTTC

size: NA
D: NA
J: TRBJ1-1
V: TRBV27
CDR3: CASSPQVNTEAFF
DNA: TGTGCCAGCAGTCCCCAGGTTAACACTGAAGCTTTCTTT

size: NA
D: NA
J: TRBJ2-7
V: TRBV11-2
CDR3: CASSYLSGYYEQYF
DNA: TGTGCCAGCAGCTATCTCTCAGGGTACTACGAGCAGTACTTC

size: NA
D: NA
J: TRBJ1-4
V: TRBV6-6
CDR3: CASSPRLEPGEKLFF
DNA: TGTGCCAGCAGTCCGCGACTCGAGCCGGGTGAAAAACTGTTTTTT

size: NA
D: TRBD1
J: TRBJ1-1
V: TRBV11-2
CDR3: CASSATGVMNTEAFF
DNA: TGTGCCAGCAGCGCAACAGGGGTGATGAACACTGAAGCTTTCTTT

size: NA
D: NA
J: TRBJ2-1
V: TRBV13
CDR3: CASSLLAGRYNEQFF
DNA: TGTGCCAGCAGCTTACTGGCGGGGAGGTACAATGAGCAGTTCTTC

size: NA
D: NA
J: TRBJ1-4
V: TRBV27
CDR3: CASSFSKADRGRVANEKLFF
DNA: TGTGCCAGCAGTTTCTCGAAAGCGGACCGGGGGAGGGTAGCTAATGAAAAACTGTTTTTT

size: NA
D: NA
J: TRBJ1-3
V: TRBV6-1
CDR3: CASSDRVVSSGNTIYF
DNA: TGTGCCAGCAGTGACAGGGTGGTGTCCTCTGGAAACACCATATATTTT

size: NA
D: NA
J: TRBJ1-6
V: TRBV6-5
CDR3: CASSYGRDNSPLHF
DNA: TGTGCCAGCAGTTACGGCAGGGATAATTCACCCCTCCACTTT

size: NA
D: NA
J: TRBJ1-3
V: TRBV6-5
CDR3: CASSYLASHSGNTIYF
DNA: TGTGCCAGCAGTTACTTAGCCAGCCACTCTGGAAACACCATATATTTT

size: NA
D: TRBD2
J: TRBJ2-1
V: TRBV7-9
CDR3: CASSRRSGGHNEQFF
DNA: TGTGCCAGCAGCCGTCGAAGCGGGGGCCACAATGAGCAGTTCTTC

size: NA
D: TRBD1
J: TRBJ1-2
V: TRBV27
CDR3: CASSFTGTGFSYGYTF
DNA: TGTGCCAGCAGTTTCACCGGGACAGGGTTTAGCTATGGCTACACCTTC

size: NA
D: NA
J: TRBJ1-2
V: TRBV7-9
CDR3: CASSLGQGRPLYGYTF
DNA: TGTGCCAGCAGCTTAGGACAAGGCCGACCCCTCTATGGCTACACCTTC

size: NA
D: TRBD1
J: TRBJ2-1
V: TRBV4-3
CDR3: CASSPRDRDYNEQFF
DNA: TGCGCCAGCAGCCCCCGGGACAGAGACTACAATGAGCAGTTCTTC

size: NA
D: TRBD2
J: TRBJ2-7
V: TRBV28
CDR3: CASRRWTSGYEQYF
DNA: TGTGCCAGCAGAAGGTGGACTAGCGGCTACGAGCAGTACTTC

size: NA
D: NA
J: TRBJ2-7
V: TRBV6-5
CDR3: CASSIADYRSYGQYF
DNA: TGTGCCAGCAGTATTGCTGACTACCGCTCCTACGGGCAGTACTTC

size: once
D: NA
J: TRBJ1-1
V: TRBV27
CDR3: CASRDNRRVTEAFF
DNA: TGTGCCAGCAGAGACAATAGGAGGGTCACTGAAGCTTTCTTT

size: NA
D: TRBD1
J: TRBJ2-2
V: TRBV2
CDR3: CASSAVSGGLGGTGELFF
DNA: TGTGCCAGCAGTGCGGTGTCAGGGGGCCTGGGTGGGACCGGGGAGCTGTTTTTT

size: NA
D: TRBD2
J: TRBJ2-1
V: TRBV18
CDR3: CASSPTGLASKNNEQFF
DNA: TGTGCCAGCTCACCAACGGGACTAGCTAGTAAAAACAATGAGCAGTTCTTC

size: NA
D: NA
J: TRBJ1-3
V: TRBV5-1
CDR3: CASSKSAGGAGNTIYF
DNA: TGCGCCAGCAGCAAATCGGCGGGGGGAGCCGGAAACACCATATATTTT

size: NA
D: NA
J: TRBJ1-6
V: TRBV5-1
CDR3: CASSPVGDIRSPLHF
DNA: TGCGCCAGCAGCCCGGTAGGGGATATCCGTTCACCCCTCCACTTT

size: NA
D: TRBD2
J: TRBJ2-3
V: TRBV7-3
CDR3: CASSFTSGSADTQYF
DNA: TGTGCCAGCAGCTTCACTAGCGGGAGTGCAGATACGCAGTATTTT

size: once
D: TRBD1
J: TRBJ1-1
V: TRBV10-3
CDR3: CAISDPTGSVSAFF
DNA: TGTGCCATCAGTGATCCGACAGGGTCGGTCTCGGCTTTCTTT

size: NA
D: TRBD2
J: TRBJ2-1
V: TRBV6-5
CDR3: CATSGGRIYEQFF
DNA: TGTGCCACCAGTGGCGGGAGGATCTATGAGCAGTTCTTC

size: NA
D: TRBD2
J: TRBJ2-3
V: TRBV19
CDR3: CASSIPSGLAGGRGDTQYF
DNA: TGTGCCAGTAGTATCCCATCCGGACTAGCGGGAGGGCGAGGAGATACGCAGTATTTT

size: NA
D: TRBD1
J: TRBJ2-3
V: TRBV25-1
CDR3: CASSRDRVRDTQYF
DNA: TGTGCCAGCAGTAGGGACAGGGTGAGAGATACGCAGTATTTT